This TCR beta chain was sequenced during a study of blood T cell repertoires in COVID-19. Study-level background: Acute and convalescent COVID-19 specimens originated in the United States, Italy and Spain. The cDNA or gDNA used as material had been derived from T cells, B-cell-depleted T cells, or PBMCs.

CDR3 length equals 14 residues. Germline lookup yields CDR1 SGHNT and CDR2 YYREEE (reference sequence). Trimming removed 2 bases at V and 0 bases at J, with 6 bases between. Clones were sequenced by immunoSEQ multiplex PCR, and TCRdb holds only the in-frame ones, with some missing. The top ten hold about 17% of the sample, which has more than 95,000 clones, about 81% seen once. The chain combines TRBV5-4 with TRBJ2-1; D remains ambiguous. Sequencing was performed on peripheral blood. This receptor was identified in a man aged 80 or over with acute or convalescent COVID-19. Here the CDR3 reads CASSLPSSYNEQFF. CDR3 DNA: TGTGCCAGCAGCTTACCGAGCTCCTACAATGAGCAGTTCTTC.